This T cell receptor beta chain is from a study of T cell repertoires in cytomegalovirus infection. Study background: Matching HLA type and CMV infection were both indicated by public TCR beta signatures.

Germline values: CDR1 LNHDA, CDR2 SQIVND (reference sequence). The CDR3 totals 13 residues. Trimming took off 3 bases at V and 5 bases at J, with 10 bases between the two ends. On this clonotype: The antigen is not known.

Using its own MiXCR run on the reads, TCRdb lists one record per CDR3 protein. Here the sample spans about 830,000 distinct CDR3 sequences, approximately 32% being singletons. Sequencing was performed on cultured CD8+ T cells from PBMCs, taken from culture after CMV antigen stimulation. This sequence was found in a human donor in good health (CMV status not recorded). Some clones in this sample may be carry-over from other donors' samples. The rearrangement links TRBV19 to TRBJ2-5; D uncertain. CDR3 region: CASSIWMGETQYF. As DNA, the CDR3 is TGTGCCAGTAGTATTTGGATGGGGGAGACCCAGTACTTC.